This TCR beta chain derives from a study of blood T cell repertoires in COVID-19 (dated by TCRdb to the early 2020s). For context, the study as a whole: Samples covering the acute and convalescent phases of COVID-19 were provided by collaborators in the United States, Italy and Spain. The prospective study material was composed of cDNA or gDNA derived from T cells, B-cell-depleted T cells, or PBMCs. The dataset comprised deeply sampled blood TCRbeta repertoires from subjects exposed to, actively infected with, or recovered from COVID-19. A freely available public database, intended as a resource for researchers studying the immune response to SARS-CoV-2, is where the repertoires were released. Samples were obtained from the ongoing ImmuneRACE study (first 160 participants) and from 1,254 subjects provided by 6 global collaborators. A de-identified subject ID, COVID-19 status, age in years and sex were almost always included in the sample metadata. HLA class I and class II types, where available, came from metadata supplied by the sample provider rather than from assay-based typing.

Study-level results and caveats: The amount of clinical and demographic metadata varied by source and participant and was provided uncurated.

TCRbeta CDR3 regions were amplified from genomic DNA by means of the immunoSEQ Assay, a bias-controlled multiplex PCR. In the authors' own workflow: The number of nucleated cells in each sample was estimated by amplification of reference gene primers within the assay. To quantify the absolute abundance of each unique TCRbeta CDR3 rearrangement, sequence reads were collapsed and filtered. For each sample, productive Simpson clonality was calculated by taking the square root of Simpson's diversity index across productive rearrangements. Sourced from immuneACCESS, this table was stored by TCRdb with only in-frame sequences that have V and J called. A share of the clones is absent; for the studies checked, an unresolved V gene accounts for under half, and the remainder has no known explanation. That table supplies the V and J calls and clone size; D and trimming were determined from the DNA. Present in this sample are approximately 220,000 clones, over 70% of which were seen just once. The ten largest make up approximately 8% of the sample.

Details on this clone: It has no known antigen specificity. One base away there is no much larger clone; base qualities are not given.

The collaborating institutions used their own protocols to collect whole blood in K2EDTA tubes. For TCRbeta analysis, collaborators shipped samples as frozen whole blood, isolated PBMCs, or DNA extracted from either of those sample types. At the junction V is shortened by 0 bases and J by 3 bases, with 9 bases in between. The cysteine opens and the phenylalanine closes a CDR3 of 15 amino acids. Just CDR3 DNA is preserved here, 45 bases in frame from base 1. In the germline V gene, CDR1 corresponds to SGHRS and CDR2 to YFSETQ. The sequence is built from TRBV5-1 and TRBJ2-2; TRBD2 is a possible D gene, resting on 5 matching bases. This clonotype was obtained from a woman older than 75 with acute or convalescent COVID-19. Sequenced input: peripheral blood. The sequenced DNA is TGCGCCAGCAGCTTGGCGGGGAGTGACACCGGGGAGCTGTTTTTT. Its protein reads: CASSLAGSDTGELFF.